This entry is about one T cell receptor (beta chain). The antigen is unknown. Source study methods: In the immunoSEQ data, sequences were junction-only and lacked quality scores, so filtering differed. Some clones are missing from TCRdb's copy, which holds only in-frame ones; the method was immunoSEQ multiplex PCR. Clone size and V and J calls were adopted from that table, with D and trimming inferred from the DNA. The sample holds about 730,000 clones, just under 75% seen once. The data originate from a study of shared clonotypes between healthy human individuals. Study-level points and caveats: Apart from blood, nothing was sampled; tissue repertoires likely differ. Clonotypes shared by all four donors outscored non-shared clonotypes in generation probability.

This CDR3 comprises 16 residues. The V segment lost 7 bases and the J segment 5 bases; nucleotides outside the gene matches: 11. CDR1 SNHLY and CDR2 FYNNEI come from the germline V gene. This receptor was identified in a woman aged 30 to 39 in good health. The chain combines TRBV2 with TRBJ2-1; 10 bases fit TRBD2. Sequencing was performed on memory CD4+ T cells sorted from blood. The subset is: CD45RA-negative fraction. The CDR3 DNA follows: TGTGCCAGCATCCTCTTTACTAGCGGGGCACACAATGAGCAGTTCTTC. Amino acids: CASILFTSGAHNEQFF.